This T cell receptor beta chain was profiled in a study of blood T cell repertoires in COVID-19. Whole-study context: The study drew acute and convalescent COVID-19 samples from the United States, Italy and Spain. In each case, the material was cDNA or gDNA derived from T cells, B-cell-depleted T cells, or PBMCs.

CDR1 LNHNV and CDR2 YYDKDF come from the germline V gene (reference sequence). This CDR3 comprises 13 residues. Trimming took off 0 bases at V and 1 base at J, with 3 bases between the two ends. Seattle-derived patients entered the study during active infection and were followed longitudinally. Authors' analysis steps: Amplification from reference gene primers served as the basis for estimated nucleated cell counts. Profiling relied on immunoSEQ multiplex PCR, and the TCRdb table lists in-frame clones only, not all of them. V and J calls and clone size follow that table, whereas D and trimming were derived from the DNA. The sample lists fewer than 350,000 clones, about 90% occurring once.

The chain joins TRBV15 to TRBJ1-1; no clear D. The sample consisted of peripheral blood. This TCR was sampled from a woman in her 30s with COVID-19, enrolled during active disease. The CDR3 loop is CATSRDQNTEAFF. The CDR3 DNA is TGTGCCACCAGCAGAGACCAGAACACTGAAGCTTTCTTT.